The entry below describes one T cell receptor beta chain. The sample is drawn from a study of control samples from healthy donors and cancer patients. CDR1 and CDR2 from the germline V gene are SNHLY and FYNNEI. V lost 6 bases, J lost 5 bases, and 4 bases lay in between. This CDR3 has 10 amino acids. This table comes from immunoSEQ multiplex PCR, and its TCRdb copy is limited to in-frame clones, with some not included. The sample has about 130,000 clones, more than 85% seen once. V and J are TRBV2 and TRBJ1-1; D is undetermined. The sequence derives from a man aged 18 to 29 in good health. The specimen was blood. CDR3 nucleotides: TGTGCCAGCAGGAGAACTGAAGCTTTCTTT. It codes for CASRRTEAFF.